Listed below are T cell receptor beta chains from one sample, sequenced in a study of T cells in Graves' hyperthyroidism and ophthalmopathy. TCRdb used MiXCR to reprocess the multiplex PCR reads, holding one entry per CDR3 protein. The data contain a few hundred thousand distinct CDR3 sequences, more than 14% of them singletons. Sequenced: blood. The receptors come from a woman aged 30 to 39 with Graves' ophthalmopathy. The CDR3 runs from the conserved cysteine through the conserved F or W. A D gene is named only where the DNA matches it firmly. A clone size is listed for some rows: how often the clone was seen (once, few, many), or a class if it is expanded.

TRBV7-6	TRBJ1-6	.	many	TGTGCCAGCAGCCGGAATTCGAATTCACCCCTCCACTTT	CASSRNSNSPLHF
TRBV20-1	TRBJ1-5	.	many	TGCAGTGCTAGAGATGTCAGGGAAGTGGATCAGCCCCAGCATTTT	CSARDVREVDQPQHF
TRBV30	TRBJ2-5	TRBD1	many	TGTGCCTGGAGTGTGGAGGCCGGGCGGACAGGGAAAACGTACTTC	CAWSVEAGRTGKTYF
TRBV28	TRBJ1-1	.	.	TGTGCCAGCAGTTCCCCCCTCAAGTCCCTGAACACTGAAGCTTTCTTT	CASSSPLKSLNTEAFF
TRBV2	TRBJ2-1	TRBD2	many	TGTGCCAGCAAGGTGACGGGGGGGCAACATGAGCAGTTCTTC	CASKVTGGQHEQFF
TRBV11-2	TRBJ2-1	.	many	TGTGCCAGCAGCCCTCCGTACAATGAGCAGTTCTTC	CASSPPYNEQFF
TRBV28	TRBJ1-5	.	many	TGTGCCACCCGGGCGGCACTTCAGCCCCAGCATTTT	CATRAALQPQHF
TRBV2	TRBJ2-5	.	many	TGTGCCAGCAGCGACAGGACTTTTCAAGAGACCCAGTACTTC	CASSDRTFQETQYF
TRBV20-1	TRBJ2-1	TRBD2	many	TGCAGTGCTAGAGATGGCAGTAATTCGGGGGGTGCCTTGAATGAGCAGTTCTTC	CSARDGSNSGGALNEQFF
TRBV5-1	TRBJ2-7	TRBD2	.	TGCGCCAGCAGCTTGTATCGGGGGGCCTACGAGCAGTACTTC	CASSLYRGAYEQYF
TRBV5-5	TRBJ1-5	TRBD1	many	TGTGCCAGCAGCAGACAGGGGAGTCAGCCCCAGCATTTT	CASSRQGSQPQHF
TRBV2	TRBJ2-6	TRBD1	.	TGTGCCAGCAAGACAGGGGGCTCTGGGGCCAACGTCCTGACTTTC	CASKTGGSGANVLTF
TRBV2	TRBJ1-4	.	many	TGTGCCAGCAGTGATGGGAAAACTAATGAAAAACTGTTTTTT	CASSDGKTNEKLFF
TRBV7-9	TRBJ1-3	TRBD1	.	TGTGCCAGCAGCTTAGTACGGACAGGATTTGGAAACACCATATATTTT	CASSLVRTGFGNTIYF
TRBV28	TRBJ1-4	.	few	TGTGCCAGCAGAGAACAGCCCGACCATCTGTTTTTT	CASREQPDHLFF
TRBV27	TRBJ1-2	.	many	TGTGCCAGCAGTTTTGAGGGGGACTATGGCTACACCTTC	CASSFEGDYGYTF
TRBV20-1	TRBJ2-3	TRBD2	.	TGCAGTGCTCGACTACCCTGGACTAGCGGGGGTGGAGATACGCAGTATTTT	CSARLPWTSGGGDTQYF
TRBV5-1	TRBJ2-1	TRBD1	many	TGCGCCAGCAGCTTGGCCAGGGGGACAGGGGGGGAGCAGTTCTTC	CASSLARGTGGEQFF
TRBV12-3/TRBV12-4	TRBJ2-1	.	many	TGTGCCAGCGATCGTATATACCGGGCCTACAATGAGCAGTTCTTC	CASDRIYRAYNEQFF
TRBV5-5	TRBJ2-3	.	few	TGTGCCAGCAGCTTGGAGGCGGGGTTATCAGATACGCAGTATTTT	CASSLEAGLSDTQYF
TRBV15	TRBJ1-5	.	many	TGTGCCACCAGCAGAGATTCGGGGAATCAGCCCCAGCATTTT	CATSRDSGNQPQHF
TRBV5-5	TRBJ1-2	.	.	TGTGCCAGCAGCTTTGCGGCCGCCCGGGGGCGAGACTACACCTTC	CASSFAAARGRDYTF
TRBV7-2	TRBJ2-5	TRBD2	.	TGTGCCAGCAGCCTTACAGCCGGGGCGGGGGTCCAAGAGACCCAGTACTTC	CASSLTAGAGVQETQYF
TRBV2	TRBJ1-6	TRBD1	many	TGTGCCAGCAGTGACTCCGGGACAGCATATTCACCCCTCCACTTT	CASSDSGTAYSPLHF
TRBV7-9	TRBJ2-7	TRBD2	many	TGTGCCAGCAGCTTCAGCGGGGGCTACTACGAGCAGTACTTC	CASSFSGGYYEQYF
TRBV12-3/TRBV12-4	TRBJ2-7	TRBD2	many	TGTGCCAGCAGTAGGACTAGCGGGTCCTTGATGTACGAGCAGTACTTC	CASSRTSGSLMYEQYF
TRBV5-5	TRBJ2-7	TRBD1	many	TGTGCCAGCAGCCCCAAGACAGGGACGGACGAGCAGTACTTC	CASSPKTGTDEQYF
TRBV18	TRBJ1-1	TRBD1	many	TGTGCCAGCTCACTATTGGGGACAGGGATGAACACTGAAGCTTTCTTT	CASSLLGTGMNTEAFF
TRBV30	TRBJ1-5	TRBD1	many	TGTGCCTGGAGTGTACCGGGACAGGGGCGTCAGCCCCAGCATTTT	CAWSVPGQGRQPQHF
TRBV7-8	TRBJ2-1	TRBD1	many	TGTGCCAGCAGCTTATTCGGCGGGACAGGGGGCAATGAGCAGTTCTTC	CASSLFGGTGGNEQFF
TRBV15	TRBJ2-3	.	many	TGTGCCACCAGCAGAGAGGGTCGCACAGATACGCAGTATTTT	CATSREGRTDTQYF
TRBV27	TRBJ2-6	TRBD1	few	TGTGCCAGTGGACAGGGGCGTATCTCTGGGGCCAACGTCCTGACTTTC	CASGQGRISGANVLTF
TRBV30	TRBJ1-3	.	many	TGTGCCTGGACGTCCAAGTTTGTGTGGGGGGCGCAATCAGGAAACACCATATATTTT	CAWTSKFVWGAQSGNTIYF
TRBV6-1	TRBJ1-5	.	few	TGTGCCAGCGGACAAGCCAATCAGCCCCAGCATTTT	CASGQANQPQHF
TRBV12-3/TRBV12-4	TRBJ1-2	.	many	TGTGCCAGCAGACGTCCGGACCTCTATGGCTACACCTTC	CASRRPDLYGYTF
TRBV9	TRBJ1-3	.	.	TGTGCCAGCAGCCCCAGTTCTTGGATAGGAAACACCATATATTTT	CASSPSSWIGNTIYF
TRBV2	TRBJ2-2	.	.	TGTGCCAGCAGTGAAAGTATCCCCCCCGCGGAGCTGTTTTTT	CASSESIPPAELFF
TRBV9	TRBJ2-5	.	many	TGTGCCAGCAGTATAGGCGTCTTACGGACCCCAACGACCCAGTACTTC	CASSIGVLRTPTTQYF
TRBV25-1	TRBJ1-4	TRBD1	.	TGTGCCAGCAGTCCGACACTTACAGGGGGAAACGAAAAACTGTTTTTT	CASSPTLTGGNEKLFF
TRBV10-3	TRBJ1-2	.	few	TGTGCCATATTTACAACCGGGACAAAGAACTATGGCTACACCTTC	CAIFTTGTKNYGYTF
TRBV3-1	TRBJ1-2	.	many	TGTGCCAGCAGCCAAGAACCTGTAGGCGGCTACACCTTC	CASSQEPVGGYTF
TRBV29-1	TRBJ2-7	.	once	TGCAGCGTTGAAGGGACACCTTACGAGCAGTACTTC	CSVEGTPYEQYF